This TCR beta chain is drawn from a study of T cell repertoires in cytomegalovirus infection. Each CDR3 protein is one row after TCRdb ran MiXCR on the reads. The table includes under 850,000 distinct CDR3 sequences, under 40% detected once. The CDR3 loop spans 16 amino acids. V lost 6 bases, J lost 4 bases, and 19 bases lay in between. This clonotype was seen a handful of times. The sequence derives from a human donor in good health (CMV status not recorded). Some clones in this sample may be carry-over from other donors' samples. The chain employs TRBV12-3 or TRBV12-4 and TRBJ1-5; D remains ambiguous. Sequencing was performed on PBMCs. The CDR3 region is CASSLPFTGSNQPQHF. CDR3 bases: TGTGCCAGCAGCCTCCCCTTTACCGGGTCTAATCAGCCCCAGCATTTT.